The 9 T cell receptor beta chains below come from one sample, sequenced in a study of T cells in Graves' hyperthyroidism and ophthalmopathy. The CDR3 regions of TCR beta were amplified from RNA transcripts. First-round RT-PCR targeting the TCR CDR3 was performed with the HTBI primer set. One entry per CDR3 protein results from TCRdb running MiXCR on the multiplex PCR reads. The table lists 490,000 or so distinct CDR3 sequences, roughly 21% of them singletons. The sequenced material came from blood. The origin of the receptors is a middle-aged man with Graves' ophthalmopathy.

This clonotype appeared a few times. The gene calls are TRBV24-1 and TRBJ2-3, with 10 positions matching TRBD1. The trim removed 9 bases at V and 3 bases at J, leaving 2 bases unmatched. CDR1 and CDR2 (germline): KGHDR, SFDVKD. CDR3 length equals 13 residues. The CDR3 DNA is TGTGCCACCCGGGACAGGGGAACAGATACGCAGTATTTT. This translates into CATRDRGTDTQYF.

This clonotype was picked up many times. The V gene is TRBV2, the J gene TRBJ2-7, with 7 nucleotides matching TRBD1. With V trimmed by 10 bases and J by 4 bases, 4 bases remained unmatched. Germline values: CDR1 SNHLY, CDR2 FYNNEI. This CDR3 has 11 residues. The DNA of the CDR3 is TGTGCCATTGGACAGGTATACGAGCAGTACTTC. Protein: CAIGQVYEQYF.

This chain links TRBV19 with TRBJ2-7; 15 positions match TRBD2. Per germline, CDR1 LNHDA and CDR2 SQIVND (reference sequence). The V and J ends lost 5 bases and 3 bases, in that order; junction bases with no gene match: 8. The CDR3 spans 17 residues. The CDR3 sequence is CASSEGTSGGTLYEQYF. The CDR3 region has the DNA TGTGCCAGTAGTGAGGGGACTAGCGGGGGGACCCTCTACGAGCAGTACTTC.

The chain couples TRBV12-3 or TRBV12-4 to TRBJ2-3; D is unclear. The germline V and J ends were trimmed by 7 bases and 0 bases, with 8 bases remaining between them. The CDR3 has 13 amino acids. In nucleotides, the CDR3 is TGTGCCAGCACCCGCTGGAGCACAGATACGCAGTATTTT. Translating gives CASTRWSTDTQYF.

This sequence joins TRBV19 and TRBJ2-7, with D perhaps matching TRBD2 (5 bases). Trimming pared 3 bases from V and 2 bases from J, leaving 14 bases between. CDR3 length: 15 amino acids. Per germline, CDR1 LNHDA and CDR2 SQIVND (reference sequence). CDR3 bases: TGTGCCAGTAGTATTAGGCCGGGATTCCCCTACGAGCAGTACTTC. The encoded protein is CASSIRPGFPYEQYF.

The sample holds many counts of this clonotype. The chain recombines TRBV20-1 with TRBJ2-4; 8 bases fit TRBD1. Unmatched junction bases numbered 8, after V lost 0 bases and J lost 7 bases. The germline V gene encodes CDR1 DFQATT and CDR2 SNEGSKA (reference sequence). The CDR3 spans 15 residues. CDR3 sequence: CSARDQGRGRNIQYF. The DNA of the CDR3 is TGCAGTGCTAGAGATCAAGGCAGGGGGCGGAACATTCAGTACTTC.

The chain combines TRBV7-2 with TRBJ2-5, with D possibly TRBD1 on 5 matching bases. The V and J ends lost 5 bases and 2 bases respectively, with 15 bases between them. The CDR3 has 15 amino acids. Looked up from germline, CDR1 is SGHTA and CDR2 is FQGNSA. The CDR3 coding sequence is TGTGCCAGCAGCCAGGGCGGCTGGGCTCAAGAGACCCAGTACTTC. This encodes CASSQGGWAQETQYF.

V and J are TRBV11-3 and TRBJ2-7; D is unclear. V gave up 6 bases and J gave up 7 bases, with 16 bases separating them. Per germline, CDR1 SGHNT and CDR2 YENEEA. There are 13 residues in the CDR3. CDR3 in DNA: TGTGCCAGCAGTTCCGTCTACGGTAGGGAGCAGTACTTC. This translates into CASSSVYGREQYF.

This clonotype was seen repeatedly, ten times or more. J is TRBJ2-5 and V is TRBV7-9; possible D gene TRBD2, 5 bases. CDR3 length: 13 residues. Germline V gives CDR1 SEHNR, CDR2 FQNEAQ (reference sequence). The germline V and J ends were trimmed by 10 bases and 1 base, with 13 bases remaining between them. CDR3 nucleotide sequence: TGTGCCACCCTTTCGGCGGGCCAAGAGACCCAGTACTTC. It is translated as CATLSAGQETQYF.